Listed below are T cell receptor beta chains from one sample, sequenced in a study of cytomegalovirus exposure and HLA in healthy donors. Assay: immunoSEQ multiplex PCR; the TCRdb copy retains only in-frame clones and omits some. The sample shows 130,000 to 150,000 clones, roughly 75% of them seen only once. The specimen was PBMCs. The receptors originated from a female donor in good health and CMV-seronegative. Both conserved end residues are part of each CDR3. The D gene is left open where the match is weak. Only part of the rows carry a size: once, few, many, or a class if the clone is expanded.

D	size	J	V	length	DNA	CDR3
TRBD2	few	TRBJ2-3	TRBV2	16	TGTGCCAGCAGTGAAGCGCGGGGGGGGAGCACAGATACGCAGTATTTT	CASSEARGGSTDTQYF
.	.	TRBJ2-1	TRBV11-2	13	TGTGCCAGCAGTTCGGGACTCCACAATGAGCAGTTCTTC	CASSSGLHNEQFF
TRBD1	.	TRBJ1-1	TRBV10-3	15	TGTGCCATCGGGACAGGGTCGGTAGGAAACACTGAAGCTTTCTTT	CAIGTGSVGNTEAFF
.	once	TRBJ1-6	TRBV5-6	14	TGTGCCAGCAGCCTGACAAGCCCAAATTCACCCCTCCACTTT	CASSLTSPNSPLHF
.	.	TRBJ1-5	TRBV30	16	TGTGCCTGGAGTGTACGGGGGGCGGGCTGGGTTTTACCCCAGCATTTT	CAWSVRGAGWVLPQHF
.	.	TRBJ2-7	TRBV14	15	TGTGCCAGCAGCCCCCGAACGACACCCACCTACGAGCAGTACTTC	CASSPRTTPTYEQYF
TRBD1	.	TRBJ1-5	TRBV6-5	16	TGTGCCAGCAGTTTTACGACAGGGGGCGAGAGGGAGCCCCAGCATTTT	CASSFTTGGEREPQHF
TRBD1	few	TRBJ1-1	TRBV5-4	16	TGTGCCAGCAGCTTACACACAGGGGGCTTGAACACTGAAGCTTTCTTT	CASSLHTGGLNTEAFF
TRBD1	.	TRBJ1-5	TRBV28	17	TGTGCCAGCAGTTTATGGTTGGGGGACAGGGGAGTTCAGCCCCAGCATTTT	CASSLWLGDRGVQPQHF
.	.	TRBJ1-1	TRBV4-1	16	TGCGCCAGCAGCCAAGGTAGTCCGTTCGGTAACGCTGAAGCTTTCTTT	CASSQGSPFGNAEAFF
TRBD2	few	TRBJ2-6	TRBV6-1	13	TGTGCCAGTCGGGGGGCTGGGGCCAACGTCCTGACTTTC	CASRGAGANVLTF
TRBD2	.	TRBJ2-7	TRBV2	12	TGTGCCTCGCGGGGGGGCAAATACGAGCAGTACTTC	CASRGGKYEQYF
TRBD1	.	TRBJ1-4	TRBV27	21	TGTGCCAGCAGTTTTCTTGCCCCCTTGGGACAGGGGCCCTCATGGGGGGAAAAACTGTTTTTT	CASSFLAPLGQGPSWGEKLFF
.	.	TRBJ1-3	TRBV2	15	TGTGCCAGCAGTTCCACTCAGGGAAGGGAAAACACCATATATTTT	CASSSTQGRENTIYF
.	.	TRBJ2-1	TRBV6-1	13	TGTGCCAGCAGTGAAACCTCGAGGGATGAGCAGTTCTTC	CASSETSRDEQFF
TRBD2	.	TRBJ2-1	TRBV5-1	15	TGCGCCAGCAGCTTGGTTAGCGGGAGCCACAATGAGCAGTTCTTC	CASSLVSGSHNEQFF
TRBD1	.	TRBJ1-2	TRBV14	15	TGTGCCAGCAGCCAAGCCGGGACAGGGGTGAATGGCTACACCTTC	CASSQAGTGVNGYTF
.	.	TRBJ1-2	TRBV19	13	TGTGCCAGTAGTATCGGACAGCACTATGGCTACACCTTC	CASSIGQHYGYTF
.	.	TRBJ1-2	TRBV29-1	13	TGCAGCGTTGAACAGGGCATTGACTATGGCTACACCTTC	CSVEQGIDYGYTF
.	.	TRBJ1-2	TRBV28	14	TGTGCCAGCAGACTCCAGGGGAACAACTATGGCTACACCTTC	CASRLQGNNYGYTF
.	.	TRBJ2-7	TRBV19	12	TGTGCCAGTAGTGCGGAATCATGGGAGCAGTACTTC	CASSAESWEQYF
TRBD1	.	TRBJ2-1	TRBV27	17	TGTGCCAGCAGTTCCGGACAGGGGGTAAGGTCCTACAATGAGCAGTTCTTC	CASSSGQGVRSYNEQFF
.	.	TRBJ1-4	TRBV30	14	TGTGCCTGGAGTGTACTGACTAGCGGGGAAAAACTGTTTTTT	CAWSVLTSGEKLFF
TRBD1	.	TRBJ1-2	TRBV6-1	12	TGTGCCTCCCAAGGGGGCCCCGGCAGCTACACCTTC	CASQGGPGSYTF
TRBD1	.	TRBJ2-3	TRBV13	15	TGTGCCAGCAGCCCGGGACAGGGGGGCACAGATACGCAGTATTTT	CASSPGQGGTDTQYF
TRBD1	.	TRBJ2-7	TRBV7-8	14	TGTGCCAGCAGCCGGGGACAGGGGGGACACGAGCAGTACTTC	CASSRGQGGHEQYF
.	.	TRBJ2-3	TRBV5-1	13	TGCGCCAGCAGCTGGAGATTAGGCGATACGCAGTATTTT	CASSWRLGDTQYF
.	few	TRBJ1-1	TRBV10-2	14	TGCGCCAGCAGCGACAGGTTACCGAACACTGAAGCTTTCTTT	CASSDRLPNTEAFF
TRBD1	.	TRBJ2-5	TRBV7-9	14	TGTGCCAGCAGCGACCGGGACAGGGGAGAGACCCAGTACTTC	CASSDRDRGETQYF
TRBD1	.	TRBJ1-4	TRBV2	15	TGTGCCAGCACTGGGACAGGGCTAAGGAATGAAAAACTGTTTTTT	CASTGTGLRNEKLFF
TRBD1	.	TRBJ2-2	TRBV7-8	16	TGTGCCAGCAGCCAAACAGGGGGAAGGGGCACCGGGGAGCTGTTTTTT	CASSQTGGRGTGELFF
TRBD2	.	TRBJ2-1	TRBV18	16	TGTGCCAGCTCACCGCCAGGGACTAGCGCCAACAATGAGCAGTTCTTC	CASSPPGTSANNEQFF
.	.	TRBJ1-6	TRBV7-9	16	TGTGCCAGCAGCTTAGCAGGGGCGCTCTATAATTCACCCCTCCACTTT	CASSLAGALYNSPLHF
.	few	TRBJ1-5	TRBV28	11	TGTGCCAGCAGTTTTGGGTTCCAGCGGCATTTT	CASSFGFQRHF
TRBD2	.	TRBJ2-1	TRBV9	14	TGTGCCAGCAGCGTACGGCGGGAGGTCAATGAGCAGTTCTTC	CASSVRREVNEQFF
.	.	TRBJ1-1	TRBV27	14	TGTGCCAGCAGTTTAGGCCCACCAGGTGGTGAAGCTTTCTTT	CASSLGPPGGEAFF
.	.	TRBJ2-1	TRBV28	15	TGTGCCAGCAGTTTCGGCGGGTCCTCCTACAATGAGCAGTTCTTC	CASSFGGSSYNEQFF
TRBD1	.	TRBJ1-3	TRBV19	17	TGTGCCAGTAGTCAGACAGGGTCAAGGAGCTCTGGAAACACCATATATTTT	CASSQTGSRSSGNTIYF
TRBD1	.	TRBJ2-5	TRBV10-3	14	TGTGCCATCAGCCCGGGGGACAGGGAGGAGACCCAGTACTTC	CAISPGDREETQYF
TRBD2	.	TRBJ2-3	TRBV5-1	18	TGCGCCAGCAGCTTTTCTCCACGACTAGCGGGAGCGGGAGATACGCAGTATTTT	CASSFSPRLAGAGDTQYF